This T cell receptor (beta chain) was sequenced for a study of brain metastases from non-small cell lung cancer. CDR3 length equals 11 residues. V lost 10 bases, J lost 3 bases, and 9 bases lay in between. Germline values: CDR1 LNHDA, CDR2 SQIVND (reference sequence). TCRdb keeps only in-frame clones here, not all; method: immunoSEQ multiplex PCR. The sample includes about 680 clones, approximately 91% of them seen just once. The V and J genes are TRBV19 and TRBJ1-2; D remains unclear. Sequenced: tumor-adjacent normal tissue. The sequence derives from a donor at least 40 years old with non-small cell lung cancer. The DNA of the CDR3 is TGTGCCACCTCGGTGGACTATGGCTACACCTTC. Translating gives CATSVDYGYTF.